What follows describes a single T cell receptor beta chain. This clonotype was observed a handful of times. Its antigen remains unidentified. No much larger clone exists at a distance of one base, and base qualities are not known. CDR1 and CDR2, per the germline V gene, are MNHNS and SASEGT. Trimming at the junction amounts to 0 bases on V and 4 bases on J, and the germline ends lie 12 bases apart. The CDR3 measures 15 amino acids from cysteine to phenylalanine. The only DNA kept is the CDR3, 45 bases in frame from the first base. These data are taken from a study of T cells in Graves' hyperthyroidism and ophthalmopathy (dated 2019 in TCRdb). Looking at the study overall: Peripheral blood was sampled at the time of initial diagnosis, prior to any treatment. TCR V-J signatures able to tell the groups apart were searched for in a discovery cohort of approximately 95 patients, of whom approximately 40 had Graves' ophthalmopathy and roughly 57 had stable Graves' hyperthyroidism. An independent validation cohort of about 19 hyperthyroidism patients and approximately 17 patients who later progressed to ophthalmopathy tested prospective prediction of ophthalmopathy. For training and testing, the 80 to 100 patients in the discovery cohort were randomly divided in a 7:3 ratio. The study also compared thyroid tissue and blood T-cell repertoires from 5 to 7 Graves' hyperthyroidism patients. After blood sampling, hyperthyroidism patients were treated with methimazole at a starting dose of 30 mg daily, and ophthalmopathy patients were treated with high-dose intravenous methylprednisolone. According to the paper, TCR Vbeta CDR3 sequencing was carried out on about 140 peripheral blood samples, which came from about 45 ophthalmopathy, around 74 hyperthyroidism and about 17 progressor patients. Points the paper makes about the study in general: A model built on a 13 V-J signature distinguished ophthalmopathy from stable hyperthyroidism, reaching roughly 88% sensitivity and around 82% specificity in cross-validation and 80%/75% in testing. Sample size was not statistically predetermined, and investigators were not blinded to group allocation. Most expanded thyroid clonotypes (frequency above 0.001) were also detected in blood, suggesting blood repertoires may reflect thyroid immune responses. In validation, the model predicted progression to ophthalmopathy a median of 6.5 months before onset, with over 55% sensitivity and roughly 72% specificity.

Hyperthyroidism patients were aged 18 to 65 years and newly diagnosed, with disease duration of less than 2 months. The study excluded patients with uncontrolled infections, other autoimmune diseases, pregnancy or lactation. Diagnoses were based on clinical symptoms, serum thyroxine and TRAb, thyroid ultrasound and orbital computed tomography. Blood from progressor patients was drawn when they were first diagnosed with hyperthyroidism, before any ophthalmopathy symptoms appeared. Ficoll-Paque density gradient centrifugation was used to isolate PBMCs from about 10 ml of fresh peripheral blood. Progressor patients were initially diagnosed with Graves' hyperthyroidism and developed ophthalmopathy during follow-up. Total RNA was extracted with Trizol reagent, and quality was checked on an Agilent 2100 Bioanalyzer. The TCR beta CDR3 regions were amplified from RNA transcripts. The TCR CDR3 was subjected to a first round of RT-PCR using the HTBI primer set and the Qiagen OneStep RT-PCR kit. The libraries were constructed in a second round of multiplex PCR and then size-selected and purified. Paired-end sequencing of the libraries was performed with 100 bp reads on an Illumina HiSeq2000. In the original analysis: Raw data were processed with SOAPnuke, discarding reads with adapters, uncalled bases, mean Phred below 15, or no exact constant-primer or identifier match. COPE v1.2.5 was used to merge the high-quality paired reads, and each unique nucleotide sequence was defined as a clonotype. MiTCR v1.1 was used to align clonotypes to the IMGT TRBV, TRBD and TRBJ reference segments. Only V-J combinations with frequency above 0.0001, covering approximately 99% of repertoires, were analysed. The TCS score was defined as the ratio of F50 (clonal expansion) to E x V (chaos), calculated using BLOSUM62-based TCRdist between CDR3 peptides within each V-J. Welch's t-statistics and random forest reduced around 520 V-J features to roughly 13, which were used in a naive Bayes classifier (R e1071). TCRdb passed the public sequencing reads through fastp at Q25 and MiXCR, retaining productive beta sequences. Here each entry gathers all rows of one CDR3 protein and keeps the most common genes and DNA. The V and J calls were determined by TCRdb, not by the authors. For this sample the table gives over 250,000 distinct CDR3 sequences, of which 20% to 25% were detected only once. The top ten constitute approximately 30% of the sample.

The V and J segments used are TRBV6-1 and TRBJ1-2; the D gene is unclear. The TCR was taken from a man in his forties with Graves' hyperthyroidism that later progressed to Graves' ophthalmopathy. What was sequenced was blood. The CDR3: CASSEAITASYGYTF. The nucleotides are TGTGCCAGCAGTGAAGCCATCACAGCATCCTATGGCTACACCTTC.